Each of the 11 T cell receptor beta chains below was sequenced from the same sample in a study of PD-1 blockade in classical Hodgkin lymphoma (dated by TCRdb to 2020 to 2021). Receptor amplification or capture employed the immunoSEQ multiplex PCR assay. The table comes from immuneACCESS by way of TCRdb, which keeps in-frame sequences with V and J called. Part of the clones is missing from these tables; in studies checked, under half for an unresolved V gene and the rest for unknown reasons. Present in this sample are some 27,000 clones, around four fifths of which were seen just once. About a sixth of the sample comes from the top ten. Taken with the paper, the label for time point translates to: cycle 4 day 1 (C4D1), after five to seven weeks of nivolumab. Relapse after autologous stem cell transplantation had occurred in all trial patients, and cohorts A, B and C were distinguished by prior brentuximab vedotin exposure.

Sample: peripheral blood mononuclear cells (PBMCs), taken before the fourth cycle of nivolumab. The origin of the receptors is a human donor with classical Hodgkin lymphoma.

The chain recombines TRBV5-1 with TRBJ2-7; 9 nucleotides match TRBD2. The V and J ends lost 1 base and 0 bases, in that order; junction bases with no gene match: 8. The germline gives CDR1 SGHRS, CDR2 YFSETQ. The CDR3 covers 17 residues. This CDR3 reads CASSLSLAGSSSYEQYF. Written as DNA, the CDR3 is TGCGCCAGCAGCTTGAGTCTAGCGGGATCTAGCTCCTACGAGCAGTACTTC.

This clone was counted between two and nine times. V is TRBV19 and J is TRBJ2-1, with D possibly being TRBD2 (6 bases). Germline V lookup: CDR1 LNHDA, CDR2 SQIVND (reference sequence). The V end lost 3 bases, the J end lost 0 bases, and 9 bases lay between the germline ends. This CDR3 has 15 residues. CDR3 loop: CASSMGRRSYNEQFF. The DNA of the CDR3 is TGTGCCAGTAGTATGGGGAGGCGCTCCTACAATGAGCAGTTCTTC. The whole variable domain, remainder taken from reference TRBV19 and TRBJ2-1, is DGGITQSPKYLFRKEGQNVTLSCEQNLNHDAMYWYRQDPGQGLRLIYYSQIVNDFQKGDIAEGYSVSREKKESFPLTVTSAQKNPTAFYLCASSMGRRSYNEQFFGPGTRLTVL.

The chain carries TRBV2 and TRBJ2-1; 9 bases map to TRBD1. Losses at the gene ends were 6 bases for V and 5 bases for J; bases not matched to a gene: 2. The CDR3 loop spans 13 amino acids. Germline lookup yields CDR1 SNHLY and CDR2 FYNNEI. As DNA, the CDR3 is TGTGCCAGCAGCGACAGGGGGAACAATGAGCAGTTCTTC. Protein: CASSDRGNNEQFF.

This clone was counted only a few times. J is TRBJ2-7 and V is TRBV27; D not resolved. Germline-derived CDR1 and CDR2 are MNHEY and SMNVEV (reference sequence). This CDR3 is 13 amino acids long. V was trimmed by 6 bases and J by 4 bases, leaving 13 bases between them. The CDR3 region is CASRRNGFYEQYF. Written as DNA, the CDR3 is TGTGCCAGCAGGCGGAACGGTTTTTACGAGCAGTACTTC.

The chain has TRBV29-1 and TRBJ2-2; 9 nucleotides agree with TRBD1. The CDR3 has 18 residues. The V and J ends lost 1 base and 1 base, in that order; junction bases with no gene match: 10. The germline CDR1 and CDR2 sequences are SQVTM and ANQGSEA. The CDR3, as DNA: TGCAGCGTTGAAGCAGTTAATACAGGGGGCGTGAACACCGGGGAGCTGTTTTTT. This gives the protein CSVEAVNTGGVNTGELFF.

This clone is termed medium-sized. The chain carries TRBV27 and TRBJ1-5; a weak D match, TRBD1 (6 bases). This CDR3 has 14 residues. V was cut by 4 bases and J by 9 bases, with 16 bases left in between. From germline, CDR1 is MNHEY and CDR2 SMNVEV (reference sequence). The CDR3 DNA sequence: TGTGCCAGCAGTTCGTGGGGGGCCGGTATGCCCCAGCATTTT. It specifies CASSSWGAGMPQHF.

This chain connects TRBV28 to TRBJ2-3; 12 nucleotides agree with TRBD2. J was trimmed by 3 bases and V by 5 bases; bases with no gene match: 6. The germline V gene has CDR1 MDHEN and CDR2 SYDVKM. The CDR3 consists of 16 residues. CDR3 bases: TGTGCCAGCAGTCCCCGAACTAGCGGGAGGACAGATACGCAGTATTTT. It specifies CASSPRTSGRTDTQYF. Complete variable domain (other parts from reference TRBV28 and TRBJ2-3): DVKVTQSSRYLVKRTGEKVFLECVQDMDHENMFWYRQDPGLGLRLIYFSYDVKMKEKGDIPEGYSVSREKKERFSLILESASTNQTSMYLCASSPRTSGRTDTQYFGPGTRLTVL.

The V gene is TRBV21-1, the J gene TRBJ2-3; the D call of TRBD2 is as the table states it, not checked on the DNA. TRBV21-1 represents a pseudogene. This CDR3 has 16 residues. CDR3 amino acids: CASSKAGTSGTDTQYF. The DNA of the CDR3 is TGTGCCAGCAGCAAAGCAGGGACTAGCGGCACAGATACGCAGTATTTT.

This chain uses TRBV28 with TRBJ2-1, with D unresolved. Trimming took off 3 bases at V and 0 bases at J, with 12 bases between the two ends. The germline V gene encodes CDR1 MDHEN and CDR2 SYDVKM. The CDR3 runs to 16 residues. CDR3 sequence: CASSLRGLSSYNEQFF. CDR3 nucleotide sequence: TGTGCCAGCAGTTTGAGAGGATTAAGCTCCTACAATGAGCAGTTCTTC.

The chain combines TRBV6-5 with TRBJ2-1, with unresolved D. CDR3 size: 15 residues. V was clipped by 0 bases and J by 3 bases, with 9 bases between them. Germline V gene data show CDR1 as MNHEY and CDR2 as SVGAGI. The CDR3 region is CASSYSYGNYNEQFF. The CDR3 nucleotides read TGTGCCAGCAGTTACTCGTATGGGAACTACAATGAGCAGTTCTTC.

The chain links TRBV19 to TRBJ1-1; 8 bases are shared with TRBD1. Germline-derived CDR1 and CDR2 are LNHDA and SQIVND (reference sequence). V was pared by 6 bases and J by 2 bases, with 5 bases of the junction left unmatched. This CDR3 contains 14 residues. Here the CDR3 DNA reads TGTGCCAGTAGGCGGACAGGGACCAACACTGAAGCTTTCTTT. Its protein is CASRRTGTNTEAFF. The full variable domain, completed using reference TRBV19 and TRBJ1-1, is DGGITQSPKYLFRKEGQNVTLSCEQNLNHDAMYWYRQDPGQGLRLIYYSQIVNDFQKGDIAEGYSVSREKKESFPLTVTSAQKNPTAFYLCASRRTGTNTEAFFGQGTRLTVV.